The 27 T cell receptor beta chains presented below share a single source sample, sequenced in a study of regulatory T cells in long-lasting Graves disease. Building of the TCR beta libraries involved iRepertoire HTBI primers and Arm-PCR of CDR3 regions. TCRdb passed the multiplex PCR reads through MiXCR, listing each CDR3 protein once. This table has 450,000 to 650,000 distinct CDR3 sequences, around 15% appearing once. Time point denoted: newly diagnosed GD, antithyroid drugs for less than 3 months. The TCR library was made from RNA that had been extracted from PBMCs in TRIzol. These data are also associated with another study on T cells in Graves' hyperthyroidism and ophthalmopathy.

The sample here was peripheral blood mononuclear cells (PBMCs), taken at new diagnosis, from a patient treated with antithyroid drugs. These receptors were collected from a woman aged 35-60 years with Graves disease.

This clonotype was detected a few times. The J gene is TRBJ2-1, the V gene TRBV3-1; TRBD2 agrees at 14 bases. Germline assignment: CDR1 LGHDT and CDR2 YNNKEL (reference sequence). The CDR3 is made up of 14 amino acids. Unmatched junction bases numbered 9, after V lost 10 bases and J lost 10 bases. In nucleotides, the CDR3 is TGTGCCACCCGACTAGCGGGGGGGCCGGGGGAGCAGTTCTTC. Translation: CATRLAGGPGEQFF.

V gene TRBV9 combines with J gene TRBJ2-5, with TRBD2 identical over 14 bases. The germline V gene encodes CDR1 SGDLS and CDR2 YYNGEE. The CDR3 consists of 17 residues. The V segment lost 0 bases and the J segment 5 bases; nucleotides outside the gene matches: 6. CDR3 DNA sequence: TGTGCCAGCAGCGTAGGACTAGCGGGGGGGCCCAGGGAGACCCAGTACTTC. Protein product: CASSVGLAGGPRETQYF.

This clonotype was detected ten times or more. The rearrangement uses TRBV6-1 and TRBJ1-1; D might be TRBD1 (5 bases). The CDR3 length is 15 residues. The germline V gene has CDR1 MNHNS and CDR2 SASEGT. Trimming took 1 base from V and 2 from J, leaving 11 bases between them. CDR3 DNA sequence: TGTGCCAGCAGTGAAGGCGCGGGACTTAACACTGAAGCTTTCTTT. Its protein is CASSEGAGLNTEAFF.

This clonotype appeared many times. The chain joins TRBV12-3 or TRBV12-4 to TRBJ2-2; 7 nucleotides agree with TRBD1. There are 15 residues in the CDR3. V lost 5 bases to trimming and J lost 8 bases; unmatched junction nucleotides: 11. The CDR3 loop is CASSPDRAGSGELFF. CDR3 coding DNA: TGTGCCAGCAGTCCTGACAGGGCAGGGTCTGGGGAGCTGTTTTTT.

This clonotype was observed at least ten times. The chain links TRBV28 to TRBJ2-7; TRBD1 is a possible D gene (6 bases). The CDR3 is 15 residues long. Germline V lookup: CDR1 MDHEN, CDR2 SYDVKM. V was shortened by 4 bases and J by 3 bases, with 16 bases between the two germline ends. In nucleotides, the CDR3 is TGTGCCAGCAGTTCAGGGGACGCGCGAGACTACGAGCAGTACTTC. Its translation: CASSSGDARDYEQYF.

The chain employs TRBV7-9 and TRBJ1-2; TRBD1 might be the D (5 bases). Trimming took off 6 bases at V and 6 bases at J, with 17 bases between the two ends. This CDR3 is built from 14 residues. In germline, CDR1 is SEHNR, CDR2 FQNEAQ (reference sequence). CDR3 sequence (DNA): TGTGCCAGCAGACACGAAGGGCCGGGGGATGGCTACACCTTC. It translates to CASRHEGPGDGYTF.

This clonotype came up many times. The chain employs TRBV5-1 and TRBJ1-2; 8 positions agree with TRBD1. J was trimmed by 2 bases and V by 3 bases; bases with no gene match: 6. Germline values: CDR1 SGHRS, CDR2 YFSETQ. The CDR3 runs 15 residues. The CDR3 loop reads CASSSRTGTNYGYTF. Here the CDR3 DNA reads TGCGCCAGCAGCTCAAGGACAGGGACCAACTATGGCTACACCTTC.

Remarks on this clonotype: The CDR3 does not close with the conserved phenylalanine or tryptophan, likely indicating a read error. This rearrangement joins TRBV12-3 or TRBV12-4 to TRBJ1-6; no clear D. V lost 3 bases and J 10 bases, leaving 10 bases between the germline ends. The CDR3 loop spans 13 amino acids. CDR3 sequence: CASSFGIGSPLHY. The CDR3 nucleotides read TGTGCCAGCAGTTTCGGAATTGGGTCACCCCTCCACTAT.

The J gene is TRBJ2-3, the V gene TRBV5-1, with a weak D call TRBD2 (5 bases). Germline-derived CDR1 and CDR2 are SGHRS and YFSETQ. Trimming cost V 0 bases and J 2 bases, with 13 bases left between them. The CDR3 sequence is 16 residues long. The CDR3 region has the DNA TGCGCCAGCAGCTTGGATCCCGGGGTAATCACAGATACGCAGTATTTT. Residues: CASSLDPGVITDTQYF.

This clonotype was counted between two and nine times. This rearrangement joins TRBV25-1 to TRBJ1-1; D is unresolved. Germline-derived CDR1 and CDR2 are MGHDK and SYGVNS. Trimming left V 3 bases short and J 0 bases short, with 14 bases between. The CDR3 covers 16 residues. The CDR3 DNA follows: TGTGCCAGCAGTGAGACCCTCCAGGAGATGAACACTGAAGCTTTCTTT. Encoded protein: CASSETLQEMNTEAFF.

This clonotype has ten or more counts. The chain uses TRBV18 and TRBJ1-4; 7 nucleotides align to TRBD1. The germline CDR1 and CDR2 sequences are KGHSH and LQKENI. Germline trimming cut 5 bases from V and 4 bases from J; bases unmatched to any gene: 4. This CDR3 region has 14 residues. CDR3 DNA sequence: TGTGCCAGCTCATTGACAGGGCTTAATGAAAAACTGTTTTTT. It encodes CASSLTGLNEKLFF.

There are a few counts of this clonotype. The chain is built from TRBV19 and TRBJ1-5; D remains unclear. V was shortened by 11 bases and J by 5 bases, with 19 bases between the two germline ends. In germline, CDR1 is LNHDA, CDR2 SQIVND (reference sequence). The CDR3 extends over 14 amino acids. This CDR3 reads CASREGTSDQPQHF. Written as DNA, the CDR3 is TGTGCCTCTAGAGAGGGAACTTCCGATCAGCCCCAGCATTTT.

This clonotype was detected ten times or more. In nucleotides, the CDR3 is TGTGCCAGCAGTTTTCGGGGGGTCGGGGGGACGCAGTATTTT. As protein: CASSFRGVGGTQYF. This chain joins TRBV12-3 or TRBV12-4 and TRBJ2-3; 7 nucleotides match TRBD2. The CDR3 covers 14 residues. After removal of 3 bases from V and 9 bases from J, the junction contained 9 bases not matched to a gene.

The V call is TRBV6-5, the J call TRBJ2-7; no firm D call. CDR1 is MNHEY, CDR2 SVGAGI, per germline. The CDR3 spans 13 residues. V lost 5 bases to trimming and J lost 2 bases, with 10 bases between them. As DNA, the CDR3 is TGTGCCAGCAGTACCCCGATTACCTACGAGCAGTACTTC. Amino acid sequence: CASSTPITYEQYF.

This clonotype was observed at least ten times. This chain connects TRBV12-3 or TRBV12-4 to TRBJ2-1; 9 nucleotides agree with TRBD2. V gave up 3 bases and J gave up 7 bases; unmatched junction bases: 7. The CDR3 is made up of 15 amino acids. The CDR3 coding sequence is TGTGCCAGCAGTTTTGCGGGGGGGCCTTGGAATGAGCAGTTCTTC. Protein product: CASSFAGGPWNEQFF.

The CDR3 DNA reads as TGTGCCAGTAGTGAATTTGGACAGGGGAACGGCTACACCTTC. Encoded protein: CASSEFGQGNGYTF. The V call is TRBV19, the J call TRBJ1-2, with TRBD1 matching 9 bases. Trimming cost V 5 bases and J 8 bases; bases outside gene matches: 9. The CDR3 is 14 amino acids. Germline V lookup: CDR1 LNHDA, CDR2 SQIVND (reference sequence).

This clonotype was counted at least ten times. The chain combines TRBV3-1 with TRBJ2-1; 12 nucleotides match TRBD2. The CDR3 contains 16 residues. Germline assignment: CDR1 LGHDT and CDR2 YNNKEL (reference sequence). V shed 1 base, J shed 8 bases, and the junction held 6 bases outside the gene matches. CDR3 in DNA: TGTGCCAGCAGCCAAGTTCCTAGCGGGGGGGCCTATGAGCAGTTCTTC. It codes for CASSQVPSGGAYEQFF.

This clonotype was seen many times. The chain is built from TRBV3-1 and TRBJ1-2, with a tentative D call TRBD1 (5 bases). This CDR3 region has 14 residues. With 4 bases removed from V and 7 bases from J, the gap between germline ends came to 16 bases. Germline V gene lookup returns CDR1 LGHDT and CDR2 YNNKEL (reference sequence). The CDR3 region is CASSLPGGVGGYTF. The DNA of the CDR3 is TGTGCCAGCAGCCTCCCTGGAGGGGTTGGTGGCTACACCTTC.

The chain joins TRBV4-2 to TRBJ1-1, with 7 nucleotides matching TRBD1. With V trimmed by 4 bases and J by 5 bases, 10 bases remained unmatched. This CDR3 is 15 amino acids long. Germline V CDR1 and CDR2: LGHNA, YNFKEQ. The CDR3: CASSLYQGGETEAFF. The CDR3 DNA reads TGTGCCAGCAGCCTTTATCAGGGGGGAGAGACTGAAGCTTTCTTT.

The chain couples TRBV6-1 to TRBJ1-5; weak D call: TRBD1 (5 bases). Trimming pared 8 bases from V and 2 bases from J, leaving 16 bases between. The CDR3 runs to 15 residues. Germline loops: CDR1 MNHNS, CDR2 SASEGT. CDR3 in DNA: TGTGCCAGCCGCGTGACAGTGTATGGCAATCAGCCCCAGCATTTT. Translated, it gives CASRVTVYGNQPQHF.

This clonotype was seen at least ten times. The V call is TRBV12-5, the J call TRBJ2-7; D is ambiguous. V was pared by 6 bases and J by 4 bases, with 7 bases between. Looked up from germline, CDR1 is LGHNT and CDR2 is FRNRAP. The CDR3 has 11 residues. The chain's CDR3 is CASGPRYEQYF. CDR3 DNA sequence: TGTGCTAGTGGCCCCCGTTACGAGCAGTACTTC. Looking up the rest from reference TRBV12-5 and TRBJ2-7 gives the full variable domain: DARVTQTPRHKVTEMGQEVTMRCQPILGHNTVFWYRQTMMQGLELLAYFRNRAPLDDSGMPKDRFSAEMPDATLATLKIQPSEPRDSAVYFCASGPRYEQYFGPGTRLTVT.

At least ten counts were recorded for this clonotype. The chain employs TRBV5-1 and TRBJ1-1, with D perhaps TRBD1 (6 bases). Trimming stripped 4 bases from V and 4 bases from J, with 11 bases between. The CDR3 totals 13 residues. Germline V gene sequence: CDR1 SGHRS, CDR2 YFSETQ. The CDR3 region has the DNA TGCGCCAGCAGCACGGACAGAGCCACTGAAGCTTTCTTT. It encodes CASSTDRATEAFF.

In this sample, this clonotype turned up a few times. V and J are TRBV10-1 and TRBJ2-2; the D gene is possibly TRBD2 (5 bases). The ends were cut back, 2 bases at V and 6 bases at J, with 10 bases in the middle. Germline CDR1 and CDR2: WNHNN and SYGVQD (reference sequence). There are 14 residues in the CDR3. The CDR3 spells CASSEGVGAGELFF. CDR3 nucleotides: TGCGCCAGCAGTGAGGGGGTGGGAGCCGGGGAGCTGTTTTTT.

This clonotype occurred many times. This chain uses TRBV9 with TRBJ2-7, with D maybe TRBD1 (5 bases). V gave up 0 bases and J gave up 1 base, with 8 bases separating them. Germline values: CDR1 SGDLS, CDR2 YYNGEE. CDR3 size: 14 residues. The CDR3: CASSVGAGSYEQYF. DNA for the CDR3: TGTGCCAGCAGCGTAGGGGCAGGGTCCTACGAGCAGTACTTC.

This clonotype was seen many times. The rearrangement links TRBV6-1 to TRBJ2-1, with 7 bases that match TRBD2. In germline, CDR1 is MNHNS, CDR2 SASEGT. V was pared by 5 bases and J by 3 bases, with 10 bases of the junction left unmatched. The CDR3 runs 16 residues. The CDR3 protein is CASSQGGGGSYNEQFF. CDR3 sequence (DNA): TGTGCCAGCAGTCAAGGTGGGGGGGGGAGCTACAATGAGCAGTTCTTC.

This clonotype has just a few counts. The J gene is TRBJ2-7, the V gene TRBV20-1, with 8 bases matching TRBD1. J gave up 4 bases and V 5 bases, and 7 bases lay outside the gene matches. This CDR3 region has 13 residues. Germline V gene lookup returns CDR1 DFQATT and CDR2 SNEGSKA (reference sequence). Here the CDR3 reads CSARWTGRYEQYF. In DNA form, the CDR3 reads TGCAGTGCTCGTTGGACAGGGAGGTACGAGCAGTACTTC.

This clonotype was recorded many times. CDR3 amino acids: CASSLQEGIEAFF. DNA for the CDR3: TGTGCCAGCTCCCTCCAGGAGGGGATTGAAGCTTTCTTT. The gene calls are TRBV18 and TRBJ1-1, with D maybe TRBD1 (5 bases). V shed 6 bases and J shed 7 bases, with 15 bases lying between them. Germline values: CDR1 KGHSH, CDR2 LQKENI. This CDR3 spans 13 amino acids.